This TCR beta chain appears in the sequencing data of a study of blood T cell repertoires in COVID-19. On the study more broadly: Acute and convalescent COVID-19 specimens originated in the United States, Italy and Spain. T cells, B-cell-depleted T cells, or PBMCs provided the cDNA or gDNA that served as material.

With V trimmed by 7 bases and J by 0 bases, 2 bases remained unmatched. Germline V gene data show CDR1 as LNHNV and CDR2 as YYDKDF (reference sequence). The CDR3 is 14 amino acids. Original processing methods: Reference gene primer amplification yielded estimated nucleated cell counts. Assay used: immunoSEQ multiplex PCR; TCRdb lists only in-frame clones, some missing. That table supplies the V and J calls and clone size; D and trimming were determined from the DNA. The repertoire holds tens of thousands of clones, with approximately 91% as singletons. The clonotype originates from a human donor in a cohort sampled during active COVID-19. This chain uses TRBV15 with TRBJ2-2; TRBD2 matches 7 bases. Sample: peripheral blood. Here the CDR3 reads CATTREPNTGELFF. CDR3 DNA: TGTGCCACCACGCGGGAGCCGAACACCGGGGAGCTGTTTTTT.